This T cell receptor (beta chain) is drawn from a study of PD-1 blockade in classical Hodgkin lymphoma. Study as a whole: Treatment was intravenous nivolumab, 3 mg/kg every 2 weeks, until progression.

Study results and caveats: Reported findings placed baseline TCR diversity lower in newly diagnosed patients (compared with healthy donors).

Clones were sequenced by immunoSEQ multiplex PCR, and TCRdb holds only the in-frame ones, with some missing. Of approximately 21,000 clones in the sample, 75% to 90% were seen once. Trimming removed 0 bases from V and 0 bases from J, with 9 bases in between. The CDR3 totals 17 residues. Per germline, CDR1 MGHRA and CDR2 YSYEKL. Time point noted: cycle 4 day 1 (C4D1), after 6 weeks of nivolumab. Brentuximab vedotin exposure varied, and every patient relapsed after autologous stem cell transplantation. The authors enriched CD8+ T cells from thawed PBMCs via magnetic negative selection. Concerning this clone: What it recognizes is unknown.

The receptor was derived from a human donor with classical Hodgkin lymphoma. The chain uses TRBV4-1 and TRBJ1-6; the D is unclear. Here the sequenced sample was CD8+ T cells from blood, taken before the fourth cycle of nivolumab. The CDR3 protein is CASSQDWVDSYNSPLHF. The CDR3, as DNA: TGCGCCAGCAGCCAAGATTGGGTCGACTCCTATAATTCACCCCTCCACTTT.